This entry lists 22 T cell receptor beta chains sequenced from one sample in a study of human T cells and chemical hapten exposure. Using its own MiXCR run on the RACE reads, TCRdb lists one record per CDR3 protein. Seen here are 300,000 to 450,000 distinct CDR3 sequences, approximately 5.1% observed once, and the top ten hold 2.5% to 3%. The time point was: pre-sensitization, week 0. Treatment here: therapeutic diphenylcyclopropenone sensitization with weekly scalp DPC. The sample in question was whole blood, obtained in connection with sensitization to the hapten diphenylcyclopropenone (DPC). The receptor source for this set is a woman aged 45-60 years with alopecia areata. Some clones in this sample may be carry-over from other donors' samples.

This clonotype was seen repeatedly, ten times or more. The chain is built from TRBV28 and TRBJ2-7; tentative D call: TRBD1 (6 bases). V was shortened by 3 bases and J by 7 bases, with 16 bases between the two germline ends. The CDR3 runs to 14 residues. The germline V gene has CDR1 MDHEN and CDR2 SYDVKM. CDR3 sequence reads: CASSLPGTSTEQYF. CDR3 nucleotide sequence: TGTGCCAGCAGTTTGCCCGGGACATCTACGGAGCAGTACTTC. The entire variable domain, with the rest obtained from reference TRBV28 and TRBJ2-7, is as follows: DVKVTQSSRYLVKRTGEKVFLECVQDMDHENMFWYRQDPGLGLRLIYFSYDVKMKEKGDIPEGYSVSREKKERFSLILESASTNQTSMYLCASSLPGTSTEQYFGPGTRLTVT.

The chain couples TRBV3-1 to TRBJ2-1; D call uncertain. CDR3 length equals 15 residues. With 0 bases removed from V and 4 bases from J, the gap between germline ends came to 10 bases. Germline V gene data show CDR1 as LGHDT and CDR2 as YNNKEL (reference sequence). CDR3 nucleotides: TGTGCCAGCAGCCAAGATTTCGCACCTTACAATGAGCAGTTCTTC. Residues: CASSQDFAPYNEQFF.

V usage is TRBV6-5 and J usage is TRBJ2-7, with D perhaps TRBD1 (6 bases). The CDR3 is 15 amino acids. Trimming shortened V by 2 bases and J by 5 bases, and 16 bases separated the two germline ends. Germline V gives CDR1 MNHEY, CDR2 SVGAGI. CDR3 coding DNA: TGTGCCAGCAGTTACGCGGCAGGGGTAAGGAACGAGCAGTACTTC. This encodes CASSYAAGVRNEQYF.

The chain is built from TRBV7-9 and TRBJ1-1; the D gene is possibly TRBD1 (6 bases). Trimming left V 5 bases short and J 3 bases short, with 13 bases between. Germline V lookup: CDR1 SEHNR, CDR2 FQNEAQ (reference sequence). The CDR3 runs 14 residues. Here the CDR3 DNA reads TGTGCCAGCAGCGAACAGGGTTTTGACACTGAAGCTTTCTTT. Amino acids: CASSEQGFDTEAFF.

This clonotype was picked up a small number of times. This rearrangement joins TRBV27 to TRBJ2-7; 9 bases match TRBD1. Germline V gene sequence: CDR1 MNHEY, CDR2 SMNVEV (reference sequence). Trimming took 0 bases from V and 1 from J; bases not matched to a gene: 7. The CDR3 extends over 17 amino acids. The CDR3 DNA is TGTGCCAGCAGTTTATCGTGGAGGGGACAGGGATCCTACGAGCAGTACTTC. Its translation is CASSLSWRGQGSYEQYF.

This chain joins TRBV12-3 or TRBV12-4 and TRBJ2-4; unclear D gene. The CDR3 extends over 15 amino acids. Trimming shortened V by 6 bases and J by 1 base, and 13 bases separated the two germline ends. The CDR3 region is CASSPERPAKNIQYF. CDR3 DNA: TGTGCCAGCAGCCCCGAGAGGCCGGCCAAAAACATTCAGTACTTC.

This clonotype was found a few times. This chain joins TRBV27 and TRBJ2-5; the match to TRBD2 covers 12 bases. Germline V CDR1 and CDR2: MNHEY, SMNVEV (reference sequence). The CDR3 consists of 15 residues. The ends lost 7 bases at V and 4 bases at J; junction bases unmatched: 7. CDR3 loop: CASTDTGLAGETQYF. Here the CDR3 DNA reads TGTGCCAGCACCGATACGGGACTAGCGGGAGAGACCCAGTACTTC.

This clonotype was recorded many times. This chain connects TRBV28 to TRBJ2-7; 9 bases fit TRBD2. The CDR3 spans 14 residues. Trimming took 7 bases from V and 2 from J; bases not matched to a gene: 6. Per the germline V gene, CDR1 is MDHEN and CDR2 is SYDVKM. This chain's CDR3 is CASTSGRPTYEQYF. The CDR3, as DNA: TGTGCCAGCACCAGCGGGAGGCCTACCTACGAGCAGTACTTC. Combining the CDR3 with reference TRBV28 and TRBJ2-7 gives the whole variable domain DVKVTQSSRYLVKRTGEKVFLECVQDMDHENMFWYRQDPGLGLRLIYFSYDVKMKEKGDIPEGYSVSREKKERFSLILESASTNQTSMYLCASTSGRPTYEQYFGPGTRLTVT.

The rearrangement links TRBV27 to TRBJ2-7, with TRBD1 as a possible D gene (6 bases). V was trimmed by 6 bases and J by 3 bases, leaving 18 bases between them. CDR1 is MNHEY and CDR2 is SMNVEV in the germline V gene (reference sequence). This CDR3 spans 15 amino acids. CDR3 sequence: CASSRTVSLYYEQYF. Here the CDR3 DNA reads TGTGCCAGCAGCCGGACAGTTTCCCTATACTACGAGCAGTACTTC.

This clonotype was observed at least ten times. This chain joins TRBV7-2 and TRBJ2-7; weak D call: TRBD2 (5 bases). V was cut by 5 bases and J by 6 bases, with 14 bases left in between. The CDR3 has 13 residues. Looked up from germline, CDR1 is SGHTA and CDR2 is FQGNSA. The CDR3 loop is CASSRSREREQYF. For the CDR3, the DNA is TGTGCCAGCAGCCGGAGTCGGGAACGCGAGCAGTACTTC. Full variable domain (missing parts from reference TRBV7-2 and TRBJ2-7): GAGVSQSPSNKVTEKGKDVELRCDPISGHTALYWYRQSLGQGLEFLIYFQGNSAPDKSGLPSDRFSAERTGGSVSTLTIQRTQQEDSAVYLCASSRSREREQYFGPGTRLTVT.

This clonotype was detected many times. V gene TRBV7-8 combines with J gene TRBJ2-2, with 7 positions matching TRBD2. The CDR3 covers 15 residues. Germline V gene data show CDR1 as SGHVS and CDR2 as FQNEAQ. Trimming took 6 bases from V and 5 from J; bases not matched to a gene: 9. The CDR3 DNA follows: TGTGCCAGCAGTCCTCCTGGGAGGGGTACCGGGGAGCTGTTTTTT. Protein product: CASSPPGRGTGELFF.

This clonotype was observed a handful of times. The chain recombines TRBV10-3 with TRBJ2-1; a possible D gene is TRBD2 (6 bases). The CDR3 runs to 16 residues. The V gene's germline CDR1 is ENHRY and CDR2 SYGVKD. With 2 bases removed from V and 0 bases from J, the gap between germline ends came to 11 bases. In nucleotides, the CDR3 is TGTGCCATCAGTGAGGGACTACCTAGCTCCTACAATGAGCAGTTCTTC. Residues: CAISEGLPSSYNEQFF.

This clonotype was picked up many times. In nucleotides, the CDR3 is TGTGCCAGCTCACCACCCGAAGGTGTGTCCCAGCATTTT. Its translation: CASSPPEGVSQHF. The rearrangement uses TRBV18 and TRBJ1-5; D gene uncertain. The CDR3 is 13 amino acids. V was cut by 0 bases and J by 11 bases, with 11 bases left in between. The germline gives CDR1 KGHSH, CDR2 LQKENI. The variable domain in full, completed from reference TRBV18 and TRBJ1-5, reads NAGVMQNPRHLVRRRGQEARLRCSPMKGHSHVYWYRQLPEEGLKFMVYLQKENIIDESGMPKERFSAEFPKEGPSILRIQQVVRGDSAAYFCASSPPEGVSQHFGDGTRLSIL.

The CDR3 is CASSTGQGASQEQYF. The CDR3 DNA reads TGCGCCAGCAGCACCGGACAGGGGGCGTCTCAGGAGCAGTACTTC. This chain uses TRBV5-1 with TRBJ2-7; 11 bases fit TRBD1. With V trimmed by 4 bases and J by 7 bases, 10 bases remained unmatched. The CDR3 covers 15 residues. Germline CDR1 and CDR2: SGHRS and YFSETQ.

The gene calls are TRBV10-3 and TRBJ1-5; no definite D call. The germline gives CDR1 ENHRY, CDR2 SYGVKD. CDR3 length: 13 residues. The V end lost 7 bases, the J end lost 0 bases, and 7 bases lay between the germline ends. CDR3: CAITPDSNQPQHF. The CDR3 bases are TGTGCCATCACACCGGATAGCAATCAGCCCCAGCATTTT.

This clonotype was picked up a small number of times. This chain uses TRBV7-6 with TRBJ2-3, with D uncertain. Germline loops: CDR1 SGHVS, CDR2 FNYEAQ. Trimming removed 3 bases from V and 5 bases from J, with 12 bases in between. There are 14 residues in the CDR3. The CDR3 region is CASSFSVAQDTQYF. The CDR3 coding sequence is TGTGCCAGCAGCTTCTCCGTGGCACAAGATACGCAGTATTTT.

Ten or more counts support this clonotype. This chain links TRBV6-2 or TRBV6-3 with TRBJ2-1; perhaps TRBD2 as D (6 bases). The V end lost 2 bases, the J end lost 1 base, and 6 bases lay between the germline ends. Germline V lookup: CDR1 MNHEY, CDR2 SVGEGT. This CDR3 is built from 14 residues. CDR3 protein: CASSYGGSYNEQFF. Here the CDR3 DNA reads TGTGCCAGCAGTTACGGGGGGTCCTACAATGAGCAGTTCTTC.

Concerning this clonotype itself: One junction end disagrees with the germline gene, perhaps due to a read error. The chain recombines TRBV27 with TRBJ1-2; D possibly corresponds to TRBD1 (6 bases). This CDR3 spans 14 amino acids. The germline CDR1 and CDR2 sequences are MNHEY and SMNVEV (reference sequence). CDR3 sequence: CAGSQAGVRHGYTF. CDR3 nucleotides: TGTGCCGGCAGTCAGGCAGGGGTCCGCCATGGCTACACCTTC.

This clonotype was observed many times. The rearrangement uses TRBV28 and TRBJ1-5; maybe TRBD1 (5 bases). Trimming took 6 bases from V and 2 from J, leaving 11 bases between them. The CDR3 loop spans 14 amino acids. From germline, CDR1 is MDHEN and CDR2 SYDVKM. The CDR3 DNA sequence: TGTGCCAGCAGATACAGGCCCCGCAATCAGCCCCAGCATTTT. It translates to CASRYRPRNQPQHF.

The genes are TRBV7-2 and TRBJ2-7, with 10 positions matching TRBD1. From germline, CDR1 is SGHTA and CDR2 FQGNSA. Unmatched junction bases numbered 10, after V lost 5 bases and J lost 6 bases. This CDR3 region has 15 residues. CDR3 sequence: CASSETGGGAREQYF. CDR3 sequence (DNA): TGTGCCAGCAGCGAGACAGGGGGCGGAGCCCGCGAGCAGTACTTC. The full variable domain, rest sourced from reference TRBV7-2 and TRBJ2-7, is GAGVSQSPSNKVTEKGKDVELRCDPISGHTALYWYRQSLGQGLEFLIYFQGNSAPDKSGLPSDRFSAERTGGSVSTLTIQRTQQEDSAVYLCASSETGGGAREQYFGPGTRLTVT.

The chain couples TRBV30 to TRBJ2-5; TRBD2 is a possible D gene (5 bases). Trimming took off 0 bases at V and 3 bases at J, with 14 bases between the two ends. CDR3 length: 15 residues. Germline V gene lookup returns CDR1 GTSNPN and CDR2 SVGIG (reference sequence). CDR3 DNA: TGTGCCTGGAGTGTAGATCTAACGGGGAAAGAGACCCAGTACTTC. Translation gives CAWSVDLTGKETQYF. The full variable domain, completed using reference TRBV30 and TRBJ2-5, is SQTIHQWPATLVQPVGSPLSLECTVEGTSNPNLYWYRQAAGRGLQLLFYSVGIGQISSEVPQNLSASRPQDRQFILSSKKLLLSDSGFYLCAWSVDLTGKETQYFGPGTRLLVL.

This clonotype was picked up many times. DNA of the CDR3: TGTGCCAGCTCACCCGGGACAGGGAACCATGGCTACACCTTC. Translated: CASSPGTGNHGYTF. This chain joins TRBV18 and TRBJ1-2; the match to TRBD1 covers 9 bases. Germline V lookup: CDR1 KGHSH, CDR2 LQKENI. This CDR3 has 14 residues. V lost 3 bases, J lost 6 bases, and 5 bases stayed unmatched. Drawing the rest from reference TRBV18 and TRBJ1-2, the complete variable domain is NAGVMQNPRHLVRRRGQEARLRCSPMKGHSHVYWYRQLPEEGLKFMVYLQKENIIDESGMPKERFSAEFPKEGPSILRIQQVVRGDSAAYFCASSPGTGNHGYTFGSGTRLTVV.